The 5 T cell receptor beta chains in this list originate from one sample, sequenced in a study of tissue T cells after allogeneic stem cell transplantation. The time point here: mouse harvest day 14 after allogeneic transplant. Mouse grafts combined 10^7 T-cell-depleted bone marrow cells with 10^6 splenic CD5+ T cells. Assay: immunoSEQ multiplex PCR; the TCRdb copy retains only in-frame clones and omits some. The sample yields about 5,700 clones, 45% seen once. Sequences were obtained from gut tissue. All receptors derive from a female BALB/c mouse given C57BL/6 T cells with graft-versus-host disease after an allogeneic hematopoietic cell transplant.

Remarks on this clone: All gene names here are mouse names. The read comes to an end 1 residue before the CDR3 does, leaving the germline J gene to fill in the end. V usage is TRBV12-1 and J usage is TRBJ1-5, with D possibly TRBD1 on 5 matching bases. Trimming left V 2 bases short and J 0 bases short, with 7 bases between. From germline, CDR1 is SGHSN and CDR2 HYEKVE. The CDR3 contains 14 residues. CDR3 protein: CASSPDINNQAPLF. The DNA read from the CDR3 is TGTGCCAGCTCTCCGGACATTAACAACCAGGCTCCGCTT.

As concerns this clone: Mouse gene names and germline throughout. The read finishes 1 residue shy of the CDR3 end, and the germline J gene is used to complete it. The rearrangement joins TRBV12-1 to TRBJ2-4; 9 bases fit TRBD2. The CDR3 is 16 amino acids. Germline CDR1 SGHSN, CDR2 HYEKVE. With 0 bases clipped from V and 0 bases from J, the junction kept 3 bases outside the gene matches. This chain's CDR3 is CASSLGDWDSQNTLYF. The CDR3 DNA, read in part, is TGTGCCAGCTCTCTCGGGGACTGGGATAGTCAAAACACCTTGTAC.

In its sample, this clone was seen a few times. Mouse germline and gene names are used. The part of the CDR3 DNA that was read is TGTGCCAGCTCTCTCGACCTCTATGAACAGTAC. It encodes CASSLDLYEQY. The entire CDR3 sequence reads CASSLDLYEQYF. This rearrangement joins TRBV12-1 to TRBJ2-7; D ambiguous. The missing CDR3 end, 1 residue past where the read stops, is filled in from the germline J gene. V was clipped by 0 bases and J by 3 bases, with 5 bases between them. This CDR3 is built from 12 residues. In germline, CDR1 is SGHSN, CDR2 HYEKVE. The full variable domain, rest sourced from reference TRBV12-1 and TRBJ2-7, is DSGVVQSPRHIIKEKGGRSVLTCIPISGHSNVVWYQQTLGKELKFLIQHYEKVERDKGFLPSRFSVQQFDDYHSEMNMSALELEDSAMYFCASSLDLYEQYFGPGTRLTVL.

Comments on this clone: Here the gene names and germline are mouse. The read halts 1 residue ahead of the CDR3 end, with the missing end drawn from the germline J gene. The J gene is TRBJ2-7, the V gene TRBV24, with 9 positions matching TRBD2. Germline CDR1 is KGHTA and CDR2 is FRNEEI. This CDR3 has 12 amino acids. V trimming: 4 bases; J trimming: 7 bases; junction bases outside the gene matches: 2. CDR3 DNA, as far as it was read: TGTGCCAGCAGTCGACTGGGGGTCGAACAGTAC. Amino acids: CASSRLGVEQY. The whole CDR3 protein is CASSRLGVEQYF.

Regarding this clone: These gene names are mouse names. The read stops 1 residue short of the end of the CDR3; the missing end is completed from the germline J gene. J is TRBJ2-5 and V is TRBV19, with D perhaps TRBD2 (5 bases). This CDR3 has 14 residues. With 2 bases removed from V and 0 bases from J, the gap between germline ends came to 7 bases. Germline CDR1 and CDR2: FNHDT and SITEND (reference sequence). CDR3 residues: CASSILGNQDTQYF. The sequenced part of the CDR3 DNA is TGTGCCAGCAGTATTCTGGGCAACCAAGACACCCAGTAC.